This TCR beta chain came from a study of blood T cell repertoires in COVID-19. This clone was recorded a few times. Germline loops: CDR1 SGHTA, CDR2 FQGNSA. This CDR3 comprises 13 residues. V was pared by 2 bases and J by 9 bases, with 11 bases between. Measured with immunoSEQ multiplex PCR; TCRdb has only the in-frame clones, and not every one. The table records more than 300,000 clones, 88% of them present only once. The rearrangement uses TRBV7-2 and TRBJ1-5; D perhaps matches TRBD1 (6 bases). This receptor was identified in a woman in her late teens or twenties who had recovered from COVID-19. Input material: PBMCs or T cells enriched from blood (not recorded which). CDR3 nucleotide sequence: TGTGCCAGCAGCTTATACAGGGTACGGCCCCAGCATTTT. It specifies CASSLYRVRPQHF. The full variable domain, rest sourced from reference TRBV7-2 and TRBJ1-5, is GAGVSQSPSNKVTEKGKDVELRCDPISGHTALYWYRQSLGQGLEFLIYFQGNSAPDKSGLPSDRFSAERTGGSVSTLTIQRTQQEDSAVYLCASSLYRVRPQHFGDGTRLSIL.